This T cell receptor beta chain was captured by sequencing in a study of T cell repertoires in cytomegalovirus infection. Study-level information: It was the public TCR beta signatures that indicated both CMV infection and matching HLA type.

This clonotype was counted many times. Its antigen is still unknown. A single record per CDR3 protein comes from TCRdb applying MiXCR to the reads. This repertoire shows some 300,000 distinct CDR3 sequences, roughly 9.3% found once; its top ten account for around 2.4%. Study-level points and caveats: The cumulative frequency of public TCR beta families distinguished individuals who carried CMV together with the relevant HLA. HLA-C-restricted, CMV-specific TCR beta clonotypes were dominant ex vivo.

V was pared by 5 bases and J by 7 bases, with 5 bases of the junction left unmatched. The CDR3 extends over 13 amino acids. Germline CDR1 reads MNHEY; CDR2 reads SVGEGT. The genes are TRBV6-2 or TRBV6-3 and TRBJ1-5, with 7 bases fitting TRBD1. Material for sequencing was PBMCs. This clonotype was sampled from a human donor in good health (CMV status not recorded). Some clones in this sample may be carry-over from other donors' samples. In DNA form, the CDR3 reads TGTGCCAGCAGTCAGAGGGACAGCCAGCCCCAGCATTTT. This sequence encodes CASSQRDSQPQHF.